The T cell receptor beta chain under discussion was sequenced for a study of cytomegalovirus exposure and HLA in healthy donors. About the study: Prior work identified around 110 million unique TCR beta sequences in approximately 200 million T cells.

Primers included in the PCR were 60 Vbeta and 13 Jbeta primers. The protocol was immunoSEQ multiplex PCR, while the TCRdb copy is restricted to in-frame clones and leaves out a portion. There are tens of thousands of clones in the sample, with approximately 3.8% held by the top ten. The germline V gene has CDR1 MNHEY and CDR2 SVGAGI. This CDR3 spans 15 amino acids. V was shortened by 4 bases and J by 0 bases, with 9 bases between the two germline ends. This chain joins TRBV6-5 and TRBJ2-2; D gene unclear. This sequence was found in a female donor in good health and CMV-seropositive. Sequencing was carried out using PBMCs. DNA of the CDR3: TGTGCCAGCAGTTTTGCGAACCCGAACACCGGGGAGCTGTTTTTT. This encodes CASSFANPNTGELFF.